These T cell receptor beta chains were read from a single sample in a study of sequential checkpoint blockade in melanoma. Sequencing used immunoSEQ multiplex PCR; TCRdb keeps in-frame clones, though not all of them. The data hold approximately 14,000 clones, with approximately 80% observed a single time. The sample here was CD8+ T cells sorted from blood (inferred from file names), taken from a patient given nivolumab and ipilimumab in sequence. These receptor sequences come from a human donor with melanoma. Both conserved end residues are part of each CDR3. D genes are given only for firm matches. Not all rows give a size; the values are once, few, many and, for expanded clones, a class.

v_gene: TRBV6-1; len: 14; d_gene: -; j_gene: TRBJ1-1; abundance: -; CDR3nt: TGTGCCAGCAGCCCCGGGTACCCGAACACTGAAGCTTTCTTT; CDR3aa: CASSPGYPNTEAFF
v_gene: TRBV7-9; len: 15; d_gene: TRBD1; j_gene: TRBJ2-1; abundance: -; CDR3nt: TGTGCCAGCAGCTTAGTAGGGGCAGGGGGTCATGAGCAGTTCTTC; CDR3aa: CASSLVGAGGHEQFF
v_gene: TRBV5-1; len: 16; d_gene: TRBD2; j_gene: TRBJ2-7; abundance: -; CDR3nt: TGCGCCAGCAGCCCTTTAGAAGGGACTAGCGGTTTCGAGCAGTACTTC; CDR3aa: CASSPLEGTSGFEQYF
v_gene: TRBV19; len: 16; d_gene: TRBD2; j_gene: TRBJ2-2; abundance: -; CDR3nt: TGTGCCAGTAGTAGCGGCGGGAGAGGCGACACCGGGGAGCTGTTTTTT; CDR3aa: CASSSGGRGDTGELFF
v_gene: TRBV7-9; len: 15; d_gene: TRBD1; j_gene: TRBJ2-7; abundance: -; CDR3nt: TGTGCCAGCAGCACGGGGACAGGGGGTCGGTACGAGCAGTACTTC; CDR3aa: CASSTGTGGRYEQYF
v_gene: TRBV4-1; len: 16; d_gene: -; j_gene: TRBJ2-1; abundance: -; CDR3nt: TGCGCCAGCAGCCCCCGGGGGGCTTCCTCCTACAATGAGCAGTTCTTC; CDR3aa: CASSPRGASSYNEQFF
v_gene: TRBV19; len: 14; d_gene: TRBD2; j_gene: TRBJ2-7; abundance: -; CDR3nt: TGTGCCAGTAGATTCGCTAGCGGGAGTTACGAGCAGTACTTC; CDR3aa: CASRFASGSYEQYF
v_gene: TRBV5-1; len: 15; d_gene: TRBD1; j_gene: TRBJ1-1; abundance: once; CDR3nt: TGCGCCAGCAGCAGCCAGACAGGGATTGACACTGAAGCTTTCTTT; CDR3aa: CASSSQTGIDTEAFF
v_gene: TRBV6-6; len: 16; d_gene: TRBD1; j_gene: TRBJ2-5; abundance: -; CDR3nt: TGTGCCAGCAGTTACTCGAGAGGGGGCCCCCAAGAGACCCAGTACTTC; CDR3aa: CASSYSRGGPQETQYF
v_gene: TRBV6-5; len: 16; d_gene: TRBD1; j_gene: TRBJ1-2; abundance: -; CDR3nt: TGTGCCAGCACCTACTCGGTCGACAGGGGAGGCTATGGCTACACCTTC; CDR3aa: CASTYSVDRGGYGYTF
v_gene: TRBV9; len: 10; d_gene: -; j_gene: TRBJ1-1; abundance: once; CDR3nt: TGTGCCAGCAGCGCGGACACCCTGGTCTTT; CDR3aa: CASSADTLVF
v_gene: TRBV28; len: 17; d_gene: TRBD1; j_gene: TRBJ2-1; abundance: -; CDR3nt: TGTGCCAGCACCACCCCCCTACAGGGGAGCTCCTACAATGAGCAGTTCTTC; CDR3aa: CASTTPLQGSSYNEQFF
v_gene: TRBV9; len: 17; d_gene: TRBD2; j_gene: TRBJ2-1; abundance: -; CDR3nt: TGTGCCAGCAGCGTTCACAGCGGGAGACCCTCCTACAATGAGCAGTTCTTC; CDR3aa: CASSVHSGRPSYNEQFF
v_gene: TRBV6-5; len: 14; d_gene: TRBD1; j_gene: TRBJ2-7; abundance: -; CDR3nt: TGTGCCAGCAGTGAGGGACAGGGCAACTACGAGCAGTACTTC; CDR3aa: CASSEGQGNYEQYF
v_gene: TRBV9; len: 17; d_gene: TRBD1; j_gene: TRBJ2-7; abundance: -; CDR3nt: TGTGCCAGCAGCGCGTCCCGGGACAGGCCCAACTCCTACGAGCAGTACTTC; CDR3aa: CASSASRDRPNSYEQYF
v_gene: TRBV13; len: 12; d_gene: -; j_gene: TRBJ2-3; abundance: -; CDR3nt: TGTGCCAGCAGCTTGTGGGGCGATACGCAGTATTTT; CDR3aa: CASSLWGDTQYF
v_gene: TRBV20-1; len: 11; d_gene: -; j_gene: TRBJ2-7; abundance: -; CDR3nt: TGCAGTGCTAGAATAGTTTCCGAGCAGTACTTC; CDR3aa: CSARIVSEQYF
v_gene: TRBV20-1; len: 11; d_gene: -; j_gene: TRBJ1-2; abundance: -; CDR3nt: TGCAGTGCTCAAGACAGCTATGGCTACACCTTC; CDR3aa: CSAQDSYGYTF
v_gene: TRBV9; len: 16; d_gene: -; j_gene: TRBJ2-5; abundance: -; CDR3nt: TGTGCCAGCAGCCCCCAGCAGGGGAATAGAAGGGAGACCCAGTACTTC; CDR3aa: CASSPQQGNRRETQYF
v_gene: TRBV5-3; len: 17; d_gene: -; j_gene: TRBJ2-7; abundance: -; CDR3nt: TGTGCCAGAAGCCATGCCATGGGAGCCTGGAGCTCCTACGAGCAGTACTTC; CDR3aa: CARSHAMGAWSSYEQYF
v_gene: TRBV2; len: 14; d_gene: -; j_gene: TRBJ1-5; abundance: few; CDR3nt: TGTGCCAGCAGTGAAGGGCAGTCTAATCAGCCCCAGCATTTT; CDR3aa: CASSEGQSNQPQHF
v_gene: TRBV28; len: 20; d_gene: TRBD2; j_gene: TRBJ2-7; abundance: once; CDR3nt: TGTGCCAGCAGTGTACTATGGGGACTGGCGGGAGTCAACCTCTCCTACGAGCAGTACTTC; CDR3aa: CASSVLWGLAGVNLSYEQYF
v_gene: TRBV4-1; len: 18; d_gene: -; j_gene: TRBJ2-2; abundance: once; CDR3nt: TGCGCCAGCAGCCAAGAAGGGACCGGGACATTGAACACCGGGGAGCTGTTTTTT; CDR3aa: CASSQEGTGTLNTGELFF
v_gene: TRBV6-1; len: 15; d_gene: TRBD1; j_gene: TRBJ2-7; abundance: -; CDR3nt: TGTGCCAGCAGTGAAGGCGCAGGGGGCTCCTACGAGCAGTACTTC; CDR3aa: CASSEGAGGSYEQYF
v_gene: TRBV6-4; len: 13; d_gene: -; j_gene: TRBJ2-2; abundance: few; CDR3nt: TGTGCCAGCCACGAGGGGGACACCGGGGAGCTGTTTTTT; CDR3aa: CASHEGDTGELFF
v_gene: TRBV27; len: 15; d_gene: -; j_gene: TRBJ1-3; abundance: medium-sized; CDR3nt: TGTGCCAGCAGTTTATCGGGACTCTCTGGAAACACCATATATTTT; CDR3aa: CASSLSGLSGNTIYF
v_gene: TRBV28; len: 16; d_gene: -; j_gene: TRBJ1-2; abundance: -; CDR3nt: TGTGCCAGCAGTTTGCCTGTTGGCAGGGAATTAGGTGGCTACACCTTC; CDR3aa: CASSLPVGRELGGYTF
v_gene: TRBV4-1; len: 13; d_gene: TRBD2; j_gene: TRBJ2-7; abundance: -; CDR3nt: TGCGCCAGCAGCCAAGACCCCAGAGCGGGGGAGTACTTC; CDR3aa: CASSQDPRAGEYF
v_gene: TRBV5-3; len: 17; d_gene: TRBD1; j_gene: TRBJ2-7; abundance: -; CDR3nt: TGTGCCAGAAGCTACCGGACAGGCCAGCCTATCTTAAACGAGCAGTACTTC; CDR3aa: CARSYRTGQPILNEQYF
v_gene: TRBV18; len: 14; d_gene: -; j_gene: TRBJ2-7; abundance: -; CDR3nt: TGTGCCAGCTCACTAAGATACGGTGCCTACGAGCAGTACTTC; CDR3aa: CASSLRYGAYEQYF
v_gene: TRBV29-1; len: 12; d_gene: TRBD1; j_gene: TRBJ2-7; abundance: -; CDR3nt: TGCAGCGTTGAGACAGGGGAGTACGAGCAGTACTTC; CDR3aa: CSVETGEYEQYF
v_gene: TRBV6-1; len: 13; d_gene: -; j_gene: TRBJ2-6; abundance: -; CDR3nt: TGTGCCGGCCGGGACTCTGGGGCCAACGTCCTGACTTTC; CDR3aa: CAGRDSGANVLTF
v_gene: TRBV4-1; len: 14; d_gene: TRBD1; j_gene: TRBJ2-7; abundance: -; CDR3nt: TGCGCCAGCAGCCAAACAGGGACAGTCCACGAGCAGTACTTC; CDR3aa: CASSQTGTVHEQYF
v_gene: TRBV27; len: 14; d_gene: -; j_gene: TRBJ2-3; abundance: -; CDR3nt: TGTGCCAGCAGTTTATCCCCGGGAACAGATACGCAGTATTTT; CDR3aa: CASSLSPGTDTQYF
v_gene: TRBV27; len: 12; d_gene: TRBD1; j_gene: TRBJ1-2; abundance: -; CDR3nt: TGTGCCAGCAGTGGGGACAGGCATGGCTACACCTTC; CDR3aa: CASSGDRHGYTF
v_gene: TRBV7-8; len: 15; d_gene: TRBD2; j_gene: TRBJ2-7; abundance: -; CDR3nt: TGTGCCAGCAGCTTCGCCGGCGGGGGAGGATACGAGCAGTACTTC; CDR3aa: CASSFAGGGGYEQYF
v_gene: TRBV27; len: 15; d_gene: -; j_gene: TRBJ2-3; abundance: -; CDR3nt: TGTGCCAGCAGTCAAGAGATGGTGCTAACAGATACGCAGTATTTT; CDR3aa: CASSQEMVLTDTQYF
v_gene: TRBV30; len: 12; d_gene: -; j_gene: TRBJ1-1; abundance: once; CDR3nt: TGTGCCTGGAGTGGAGGCCGCCCTGAAGCTTTCTTT; CDR3aa: CAWSGGRPEAFF
v_gene: TRBV4-3; len: 15; d_gene: -; j_gene: TRBJ2-7; abundance: -; CDR3nt: TGCGCCAGCAGAGTGGGCATAGGGAGCTCCTACGAGCAGTACTTC; CDR3aa: CASRVGIGSSYEQYF
v_gene: TRBV4-3; len: 13; d_gene: -; j_gene: TRBJ1-5; abundance: -; CDR3nt: TGCGCCAGCAGCCAAGGTGGAGGGCAGCCCCAGCATTTT; CDR3aa: CASSQGGGQPQHF
v_gene: TRBV6-6; len: 12; d_gene: -; j_gene: TRBJ2-7; abundance: once; CDR3nt: TGTGCCAGCTACGAGAGTAGCTACGAGCAGTACTTC; CDR3aa: CASYESSYEQYF
v_gene: TRBV30; len: 15; d_gene: -; j_gene: TRBJ2-3; abundance: -; CDR3nt: TGTGCCTGGCGACAGGCGATCGAGGGCACAGATACGCAGTATTTT; CDR3aa: CAWRQAIEGTDTQYF
v_gene: TRBV9; len: 16; d_gene: TRBD2; j_gene: TRBJ2-2; abundance: -; CDR3nt: TGTGCCAGCAGCCCCCGGGGAGCGGGGGCGGACGGGGAGCTGTTTTTT; CDR3aa: CASSPRGAGADGELFF
v_gene: TRBV5-1; len: 15; d_gene: -; j_gene: TRBJ2-5; abundance: -; CDR3nt: TGCGCCAGCAGCTTGGTAGCGGCCAGTCAAGAGACCCAGTACTTC; CDR3aa: CASSLVAASQETQYF
v_gene: TRBV27; len: 16; d_gene: -; j_gene: TRBJ2-3; abundance: -; CDR3nt: TGTGCCAGCAGTCTAACAGGGTCTATCGCACCGGATACGCAGTATTTT; CDR3aa: CASSLTGSIAPDTQYF
v_gene: TRBV6-6; len: 12; d_gene: -; j_gene: TRBJ1-1; abundance: few; CDR3nt: TGTGCCAGCAGTTACGGCAGGACTGAAGCTTTCTTT; CDR3aa: CASSYGRTEAFF
v_gene: TRBV6-5; len: 14; d_gene: -; j_gene: TRBJ1-2; abundance: -; CDR3nt: TGTGCCAGCAGTTACGCGGAGAGCTACTATGGCTACACCTTC; CDR3aa: CASSYAESYYGYTF
v_gene: TRBV6-5; len: 13; d_gene: -; j_gene: TRBJ1-1; abundance: -; CDR3nt: TGTGCCAGCAGTTTAACTATATGGACTGAAGCTTTCTTT; CDR3aa: CASSLTIWTEAFF
v_gene: TRBV11-3; len: 14; d_gene: TRBD1; j_gene: TRBJ1-2; abundance: -; CDR3nt: TGTGCCAGCAGCTTCGGACAGGGGGCCTATGGCTACACCTTC; CDR3aa: CASSFGQGAYGYTF
v_gene: TRBV6-4; len: 15; d_gene: TRBD2; j_gene: TRBJ2-1; abundance: -; CDR3nt: TGTGCCAGCAGTGTGGCGGGAGGGACATACAATGAGCAGTTCTTC; CDR3aa: CASSVAGGTYNEQFF
v_gene: TRBV6-4; len: 15; d_gene: TRBD1; j_gene: TRBJ2-1; abundance: -; CDR3nt: TGTGCCAGCAGTGAGGGGACAGGGGGTTTCGATGAGCAGTTCTTC; CDR3aa: CASSEGTGGFDEQFF
v_gene: TRBV7-3; len: 15; d_gene: -; j_gene: TRBJ1-1; abundance: -; CDR3nt: TGTGCCAGCAGCTTAGTGGGGAGAGGTGACACTGAAGCTTTCTTT; CDR3aa: CASSLVGRGDTEAFF
v_gene: TRBV27; len: 15; d_gene: TRBD2; j_gene: TRBJ2-1; abundance: -; CDR3nt: TGTGCCAGCAGAGCTAGCGGGAGCTCCTACAATGAGCAGTTCTTC; CDR3aa: CASRASGSSYNEQFF
v_gene: TRBV19; len: 13; d_gene: -; j_gene: TRBJ2-7; abundance: -; CDR3nt: TGTGCCAGTAGTATTGGGGCTACCTACGAGCAGTACTTC; CDR3aa: CASSIGATYEQYF
v_gene: TRBV6-5; len: 13; d_gene: -; j_gene: TRBJ1-2; abundance: -; CDR3nt: TGTGCCAGCAGTTACGGGGCAGACTATGGCTACACCTTC; CDR3aa: CASSYGADYGYTF